The T cell receptor (beta chain) under discussion was sequenced for a study of blood T cell repertoires in COVID-19. Study-level background: There were acute and convalescent COVID-19 samples, and they came from the United States, Italy and Spain. The cDNA or gDNA used as material had been derived from T cells, B-cell-depleted T cells, or PBMCs.

Study processing details: Amplification of reference gene primers was used by the study to estimate nucleated cell counts. Generated by immunoSEQ multiplex PCR, the TCRdb table keeps only in-frame clones and is missing some. V and J calls plus clone size are reproduced from that table; the DNA served to infer D and trimming. The data show about 100,000 clones, roughly 90% seen once. This clone was seen more than once but under ten times. This TCR derives from a man aged 25 to 40 in a cohort sampled during active COVID-19. Sequencing input: peripheral blood.

The CDR3 nucleotides read TGTGCCAGCAGCCAAGATGTAGCGGGGGGCTACAATGAGCAGTTCTTC. This sequence encodes CASSQDVAGGYNEQFF. V gene TRBV4-2 combines with J gene TRBJ2-1, with 10 bases fitting TRBD2. The CDR3 has 16 residues. Germline V gene sequence: CDR1 LGHNA, CDR2 YNFKEQ. Trimming at V came to 0 bases and at J to 3 bases, leaving 2 bases not matched to a gene.